This T cell receptor beta chain was profiled in a study of cytomegalovirus exposure and HLA in healthy donors. This CDR3 region has 13 residues. The germline gives CDR1 MNHEY, CDR2 SVGAGI. With 2 bases removed from V and 4 bases from J, the gap between germline ends came to 8 bases. Sequencing used immunoSEQ multiplex PCR; TCRdb keeps in-frame clones, though not all of them. This sample has about 130,000 clones; approximately 80% occur once, and the top ten carry about 32%. This clone appeared a few times. The TCR sequence derives from a man aged 25-40 years in good health and CMV-seropositive. The sequenced sample was PBMCs. This sequence joins TRBV6-5 and TRBJ1-2, with D possibly matching TRBD1 (5 bases). The CDR3 spells CASSYAGVYGYTF. For the CDR3, the DNA is TGTGCCAGCAGTTACGCGGGGGTCTATGGCTACACCTTC.